This is a list of T cell receptor beta chains from one sample in a study of cytomegalovirus exposure and HLA in healthy donors. The assay was immunoSEQ multiplex PCR, and TCRdb's table has in-frame clones only and misses some. The listing records tens of thousands of clones. Sequenced: PBMCs. These receptor sequences come from a man aged 45-65 years in good health and CMV-seronegative. CDR3s include the opening cysteine and the closing phenylalanine or tryptophan. The D gene is left open where the match is weak.

TRBJ2-1 TRBD1 TRBV6-4 CASSVTTGIEQFF TGTGCCAGCAGTGTCACGACAGGGATCGAGCAGTTCTTC
TRBJ2-7 TRBD1 TRBV28 CASIGQGQGAREQYF TGTGCCAGCATCGGGCAGGGACAGGGGGCTAGGGAGCAGTACTTC
TRBJ1-5 - TRBV11-2 CASSFQGGDQPQHF TGTGCCAGCAGCTTCCAGGGCGGCGATCAGCCCCAGCATTTT
TRBJ2-5 TRBD2 TRBV5-1 CASSLLAGESETQYF TGCGCCAGCAGCTTACTTGCGGGGGAGTCGGAGACCCAGTACTTC
TRBJ2-7 TRBD1 TRBV5-5 CASSLEGQGLYEQYF TGTGCCAGCAGCTTGGAGGGACAGGGTCTATACGAGCAGTACTTC
TRBJ1-2 - TRBV7-9 CASSERGIDYGYTF TGTGCCAGCAGCGAGCGGGGCATCGACTATGGCTACACCTTC
TRBJ1-3 TRBD1 TRBV9 CASSPQVGQAGNTIYF TGTGCCAGCAGCCCCCAAGTGGGACAGGCAGGAAACACCATATATTTT
TRBJ2-1 - TRBV18 CASSPGGYNEQFF TGTGCCAGCTCACCAGGCGGATACAATGAGCAGTTCTTC
TRBJ1-6 TRBD1 TRBV7-8 CASSDGQGASPLHF TGTGCCAGCAGCGACGGACAGGGAGCGTCACCCCTCCACTTT
TRBJ1-1 - TRBV7-9 CASSLGLYGRNTEAFF TGTGCCAGCAGCTTAGGGCTTTATGGGAGGAACACTGAAGCTTTCTTT
TRBJ1-3 - TRBV5-1 CASSYQSGSGNTIYF TGCGCCAGCAGCTATCAATCAGGCTCTGGAAACACCATATATTTT
TRBJ2-7 - TRBV19 CASSIQGTYEQYF TGTGCCAGTAGTATACAGGGGACCTACGAGCAGTACTTC
TRBJ2-1 - TRBV6-5 CASTSRVIRYNEQFF TGTGCCAGCACTAGCCGGGTCATTCGGTACAATGAGCAGTTCTTC
TRBJ2-1 TRBD2 TRBV4-1 CASSPMTSGVNNEQFF TGCGCCAGCAGCCCTATGACTAGCGGGGTGAACAATGAGCAGTTCTTC
TRBJ1-1 - TRBV6-5 CASSSGLTEAFF TGTGCCAGCAGTTCCGGGTTGACTGAAGCTTTCTTT
TRBJ1-2 - TRBV5-6 CASTPQYGYGYTF TGTGCCAGCACCCCACAGTACGGCTATGGCTACACCTTC
TRBJ2-1 TRBD2 TRBV4-2 CASSQGGRGGEQFF TGTGCCAGCAGCCAAGGCGGGCGGGGGGGTGAGCAGTTCTTC
TRBJ2-7 - TRBV11-1 CASSPIGVYEQYF TGTGCCAGCAGCCCGATAGGGGTCTACGAGCAGTACTTC
TRBJ1-4 - TRBV6-1 CASSERTATNEKLFF TGTGCCAGCAGTGAAAGGACAGCAACTAATGAAAAACTGTTTTTT
TRBJ1-1 - TRBV13 CASSFRGVNTEAFF TGTGCCAGCAGCTTCCGCGGAGTGAACACTGAAGCTTTCTTT
TRBJ1-5 TRBD1 TRBV19 CASSITGTGGNQPQHF TGTGCCAGTAGTATAACCGGGACAGGGGGGAATCAGCCCCAGCATTTT
TRBJ2-7 - TRBV10-1 CASSEQGTYEQYF TGCGCCAGCAGTGAGCAGGGGACCTACGAGCAGTACTTC
TRBJ1-5 - TRBV27 CASSLLGGNQPQHF TGTGCCAGCAGTTTATTAGGGGGCAATCAGCCCCAGCATTTT
TRBJ2-7 TRBD1 TRBV28 CASSPTGTGDYEQYF TGTGCCAGCAGTCCCACCGGGACAGGGGACTACGAGCAGTACTTC
TRBJ1-1 TRBD1 TRBV5-4 CASSNRQGVNTEAFF TGTGCCAGCAGTAACCGACAGGGGGTTAACACTGAAGCTTTCTTT
TRBJ1-4 - TRBV2 CASSIGSVNEGKLFF TGTGCCAGCAGTATAGGGAGTGTTAATGAGGGAAAACTGTTTTTT
TRBJ1-2 TRBD1 TRBV5-1 CASSLALGTDYGYTF TGCGCCAGCAGCTTGGCCCTAGGGACAGACTATGGCTACACCTTC
TRBJ2-5 TRBD1 TRBV7-8 CASSLGQKETQYF TGTGCCAGCAGCTTGGGACAGAAAGAGACCCAGTACTTC
TRBJ1-5 TRBD1 TRBV5-1 CASSLTSGQGEPQHF TGCGCCAGCAGCTTGACGTCCGGACAGGGGGAGCCCCAGCATTTT
TRBJ2-5 - TRBV7-9 CASSLGQQETQYF TGTGCCAGCAGCCTTGGACAGCAAGAGACCCAGTACTTC
TRBJ1-5 TRBD1 TRBV7-8 CASSLGTGGGPQHF TGTGCCAGCAGCTTAGGGACAGGGGGGGGGCCCCAGCATTTT